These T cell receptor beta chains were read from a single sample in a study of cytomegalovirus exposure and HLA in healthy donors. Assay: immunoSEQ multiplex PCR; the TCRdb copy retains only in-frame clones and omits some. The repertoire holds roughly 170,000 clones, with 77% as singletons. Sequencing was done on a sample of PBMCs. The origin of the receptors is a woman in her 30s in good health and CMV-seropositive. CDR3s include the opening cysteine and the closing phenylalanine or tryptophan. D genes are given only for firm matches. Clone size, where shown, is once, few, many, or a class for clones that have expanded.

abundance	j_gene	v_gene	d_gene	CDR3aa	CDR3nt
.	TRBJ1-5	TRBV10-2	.	CASSDSLNQPQHF	TGCGCCAGCAGTGATTCCCTTAATCAGCCCCAGCATTTT
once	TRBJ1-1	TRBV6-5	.	CASSQGSTEAFF	TGTGCCAGCAGTCAGGGTAGTACTGAAGCTTTCTTT
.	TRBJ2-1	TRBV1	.	CTSSQDVGASGRQYNEQFF	TGCACCAGCAGCCAAGATGTTGGGGCTAGCGGGAGACAATACAATGAGCAGTTCTTC
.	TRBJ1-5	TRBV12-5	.	CASGLGGNPIQPQHF	TGTGCTAGTGGTTTGGGAGGGAATCCGATTCAGCCCCAGCATTTT
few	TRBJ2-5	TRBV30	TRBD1	CAWSLDHTTGEETQYF	TGTGCCTGGAGTTTGGACCATACGACAGGGGAAGAGACCCAGTACTTC
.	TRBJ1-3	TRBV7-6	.	CASSSSSPTGIYF	TGTGCCAGCAGCTCCAGTTCTCCTACAGGGATATATTTT
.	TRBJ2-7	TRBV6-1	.	CASSEVDWEYF	TGTGCCAGCAGTGAAGTGGACTGGGAGTACTTC
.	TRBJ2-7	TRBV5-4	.	CASLGAGAREQYF	TGTGCCAGCCTCGGGGCAGGGGCGAGGGAGCAGTACTTC
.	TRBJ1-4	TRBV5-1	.	CASSGSQQGIREKLFF	TGCGCCAGCAGCGGCTCCCAGCAGGGGATTAGGGAAAAACTGTTTTTT
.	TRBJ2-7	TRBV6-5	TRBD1	CAVGRDRDHEQYF	TGTGCCGTTGGACGGGACAGGGACCACGAGCAGTACTTC
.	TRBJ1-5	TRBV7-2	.	CASNQDTYSNQPQHF	TGTGCCAGCAATCAGGACACCTATAGCAATCAGCCCCAGCATTTT
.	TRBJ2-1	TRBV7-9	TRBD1	CASSLGGTGVNEQFF	TGTGCCAGCAGCTTAGGAGGGACAGGAGTCAATGAGCAGTTCTTC
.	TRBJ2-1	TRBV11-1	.	CASSLEVREQFF	TGTGCCAGCAGCTTAGAGGTGAGGGAGCAGTTCTTC
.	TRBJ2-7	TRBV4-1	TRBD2	CASSLVTGTAGGSYEQYF	TGCGCCAGCAGCCTTGTTACGGGTACAGCGGGAGGTAGCTACGAGCAGTACTTC
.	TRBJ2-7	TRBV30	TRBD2	CAWSSDFFSGRYEQYF	TGTGCCTGGAGTTCCGACTTTTTTAGCGGGAGATACGAGCAGTACTTC
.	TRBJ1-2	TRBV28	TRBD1	CASSLGTGNGYTF	TGTGCCAGCAGTTTGGGGACAGGGAACGGCTACACCTTC
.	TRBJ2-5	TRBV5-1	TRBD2	CASSLGLAGETQYF	TGCGCCAGCAGCCTGGGACTAGCGGGAGAGACCCAGTACTTC
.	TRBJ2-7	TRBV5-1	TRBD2	CASSFTPGLAGGEQYF	TGCGCCAGCAGCTTTACCCCGGGACTAGCGGGAGGCGAGCAGTACTTC
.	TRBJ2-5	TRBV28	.	CASSLSRTGPETQYF	TGTGCCAGCAGTTTGTCCCGAACAGGGCCGGAGACCCAGTACTTC
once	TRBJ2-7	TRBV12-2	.	CASRLDWFYYYEQYF	TGTGCAAGTCGCTTAGATTGGTTTTACTATTACGAGCAGTACTTC
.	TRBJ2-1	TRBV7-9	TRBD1	CASSLEGAGAGEQFF	TGTGCCAGCAGCTTAGAGGGGGCAGGGGCGGGTGAGCAGTTCTTC
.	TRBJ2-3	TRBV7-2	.	CASSVQAAPETDTQYF	TGTGCCAGCAGCGTACAGGCGGCCCCCGAAACAGATACGCAGTATTTT
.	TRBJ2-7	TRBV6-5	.	CASTERTSSYEQYF	TGTGCCAGCACCGAACGGACAAGCTCCTACGAGCAGTACTTC
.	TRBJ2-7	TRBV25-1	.	CASSGPEQYF	TGTGCCAGCAGTGGGCCCGAGCAGTACTTC
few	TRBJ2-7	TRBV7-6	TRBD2	CASSLSAGAGEQYF	TGTGCCAGCAGCTTATCAGCGGGAGCGGGGGAGCAGTACTTC
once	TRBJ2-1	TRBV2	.	CASSEQVQGRGEQFF	TGTGCCAGCAGTGAACAGGTACAGGGTAGGGGTGAGCAGTTCTTC
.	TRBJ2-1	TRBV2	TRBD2	CASSLAGGPLNEQFF	TGTGCCAGCAGCTTAGCGGGAGGGCCTCTCAATGAGCAGTTCTTC
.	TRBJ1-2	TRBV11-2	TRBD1	CASSRGTANYGYTF	TGTGCCAGCAGCCGAGGGACAGCCAACTATGGCTACACCTTC
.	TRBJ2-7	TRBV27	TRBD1	CASSHRGALTYEQYF	TGTGCCAGCAGCCACAGGGGGGCCCTCACCTACGAGCAGTACTTC
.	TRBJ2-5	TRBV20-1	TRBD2	CSAGTRETQYF	TGCAGTGCTGGGACTAGAGAGACCCAGTACTTC
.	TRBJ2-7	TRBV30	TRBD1	CAWSDYGTGLPYEQYF	TGTGCCTGGAGTGACTACGGGACAGGGCTCCCCTACGAGCAGTACTTC
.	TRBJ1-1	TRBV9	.	CASSVAGDTEAFF	TGTGCCAGCAGCGTAGCAGGGGACACTGAAGCTTTCTTT
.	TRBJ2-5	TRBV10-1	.	CASSESIAGKETQYF	TGCGCCAGCAGTGAGTCTATTGCGGGAAAAGAGACCCAGTACTTC
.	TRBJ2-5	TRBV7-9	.	CASSFIGRGQETQYF	TGTGCCAGCAGCTTCATCGGGAGAGGCCAAGAGACCCAGTACTTC
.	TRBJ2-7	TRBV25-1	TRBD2	CASSERQRGGEQYF	TGTGCCAGCAGTGAACGACAAAGGGGAGGGGAGCAGTACTTC
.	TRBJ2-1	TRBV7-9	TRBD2	CASSLDGAGGREQFF	TGTGCCAGCAGCTTAGACGGGGCCGGGGGGAGGGAGCAGTTCTTC
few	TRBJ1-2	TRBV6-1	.	CASSPPGTVNYGYTF	TGTGCCAGCAGCCCCCCGGGGACTGTTAACTATGGCTACACCTTC
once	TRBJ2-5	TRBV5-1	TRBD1	CASRGTGGGETQYF	TGCGCCAGCAGGGGGACAGGGGGGGGAGAGACCCAGTACTTC
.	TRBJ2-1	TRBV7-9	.	CASSPFRGRYNEQFF	TGTGCCAGCAGCCCTTTTCGGGGTAGATACAATGAGCAGTTCTTC
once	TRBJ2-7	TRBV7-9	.	CASSLTGGAYEQYF	TGTGCCAGCAGCTTGACGGGGGGCGCCTACGAGCAGTACTTC
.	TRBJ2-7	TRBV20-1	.	CSAIQGYEQYF	TGCAGTGCGATTCAGGGCTACGAGCAGTACTTC
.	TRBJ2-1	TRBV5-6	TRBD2	CASSFNLRAGEDIYNEQFF	TGTGCCAGCAGCTTTAATCTGCGTGCGGGAGAGGATATCTACAATGAGCAGTTCTTC
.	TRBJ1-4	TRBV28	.	CASSPSWQLFF	TGTGCCAGCAGCCCAAGTTGGCAACTGTTTTTT
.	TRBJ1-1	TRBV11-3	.	CASSPQNVGPEAFF	TGTGCCAGCAGCCCCCAAAATGTGGGGCCTGAAGCTTTCTTT
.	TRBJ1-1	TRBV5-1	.	CASSWGGLDTEAFF	TGCGCCAGCAGCTGGGGGGGGTTAGACACTGAAGCTTTCTTT
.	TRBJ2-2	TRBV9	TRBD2	CASSVRLAGGTGELFF	TGTGCCAGCAGCGTAAGGTTAGCGGGAGGGACCGGGGAGCTGTTTTTT
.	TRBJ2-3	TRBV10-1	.	CANLGEYF	TGCGCCAACCTCGGGGAGTATTTT
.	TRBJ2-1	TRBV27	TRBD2	CASRSSSGSISVVSSYNEQFF	TGTGCCAGCAGATCATCTAGCGGGAGTATTTCAGTTGTTAGCTCCTACAATGAGCAGTTCTTC
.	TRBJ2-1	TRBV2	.	CASSEALQGLGYNEQFF	TGTGCCAGCAGTGAAGCGCTTCAGGGACTGGGATACAATGAGCAGTTCTTC
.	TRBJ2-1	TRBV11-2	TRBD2	CASSFLAGVDNEQFF	TGTGCCAGCAGCTTCCTAGCGGGAGTGGACAATGAGCAGTTCTTC
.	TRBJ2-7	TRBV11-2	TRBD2	CASSPTLAAGGLYEQYF	TGTGCCAGCAGCCCCACCCTAGCTGCGGGAGGACTCTACGAGCAGTACTTC
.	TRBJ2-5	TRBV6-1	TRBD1	CASSLDRGQETQYF	TGTGCCAGCAGTCTGGACAGGGGGCAAGAGACCCAGTACTTC
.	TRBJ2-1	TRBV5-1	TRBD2	CASSSRLAGGNNEQFF	TGCGCCAGCAGTTCACGACTAGCGGGAGGAAACAATGAGCAGTTCTTC
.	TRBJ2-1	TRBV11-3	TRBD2	CASSLVEGTSGDNEQFF	TGTGCCAGCAGCTTAGTAGAGGGGACTAGCGGAGACAATGAGCAGTTCTTC
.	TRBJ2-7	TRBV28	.	CASSSTPTGRTYEQYF	TGTGCCAGCAGCTCGACCCCGACAGGAAGGACCTACGAGCAGTACTTC
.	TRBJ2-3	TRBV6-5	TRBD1	CASRFGTGVTDTQYF	TGTGCCAGCAGATTCGGGACAGGGGTTACAGATACGCAGTATTTT
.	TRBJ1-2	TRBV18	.	CASSPPGTTDVHGYTF	TGTGCCAGCTCACCACCGGGGACAACAGATGTTCATGGCTACACCTTC